This T cell receptor beta chain was retrieved from a study of blood T cell repertoires in COVID-19. Participants' reported clinical history set cohort assignment. Under the authors' procedure: Nucleated cell counts were estimated from reference gene primer amplification. Clones were read by immunoSEQ multiplex PCR, and TCRdb kept only the in-frame ones, dropping some. That table supplies the V and J calls and clone size; D and trimming were determined from the DNA. This sample has 150,000 or so clones, with approximately 80% found just once. The CDR3 is made up of 13 amino acids. J lost 7 bases, V lost 4 bases, and 2 bases had no gene match. In germline, CDR1 is LGHNA, CDR2 YNFKEQ.

The V and J genes are TRBV4-2 and TRBJ1-4; 8 nucleotides agree with TRBD1. The clonotype was recovered from a man aged 45 to 65 who had recovered from COVID-19. The sample comprised PBMCs or T cells enriched from blood (not recorded which). CDR3 nucleotides: TGTGCCAGCAGCCTCGGGACAGGTGAAAAACTGTTTTTT. Translation: CASSLGTGEKLFF.